This is a list of T cell receptor beta chains from one sample in a study of a mutant IDH1 vaccine in newly diagnosed glioma. The antigens of these receptors remain unknown. The assay was immunoSEQ multiplex PCR, and TCRdb's table has in-frame clones only and misses some. The sample includes about 60,000 clones, about 90% seen only once; the top ten take about 1.6%. The specimen comprised PBMCs, sampled from a glioma patient whose treatment included an IDH1 peptide vaccine. The receptors shown here come from a man aged 35 to 55 with glioma. CDR3s include the opening cysteine and the closing phenylalanine or tryptophan. Fields, in order: CDR3 length, V gene, clone size, J gene, D gene, CDR3 DNA, CDR3 protein. A D gene is named only where the DNA matches it firmly. The size field is filled for only some rows; it gives once, few, many or a size class.

CDR3 length: 15; V gene: TRBV7-9; clone size: -; J gene: TRBJ1-2; D gene: -; CDR3 DNA: TGTGCCAGCAGCTTAGCGAACACAGCTAACTATGGCTACACCTTC; CDR3 protein: CASSLANTANYGYTF
CDR3 length: 17; V gene: TRBV5-6; clone size: once; J gene: TRBJ1-1; D gene: TRBD1; CDR3 DNA: TGTGCCAGCAGCCAAACAGGGGGTCCCATAATGAACACTGAAGCTTTCTTT; CDR3 protein: CASSQTGGPIMNTEAFF
CDR3 length: 11; V gene: TRBV28; clone size: -; J gene: TRBJ1-2; D gene: -; CDR3 DNA: TGTGCCAGCAGACCAAATACAGGTTACACCTTC; CDR3 protein: CASRPNTGYTF
CDR3 length: 15; V gene: TRBV18; clone size: many; J gene: TRBJ1-1; D gene: -; CDR3 DNA: TGTGCCAGCTCACCATTACAGGGAGATAACACTGAAGCTTTCTTT; CDR3 protein: CASSPLQGDNTEAFF
CDR3 length: 15; V gene: TRBV7-7; clone size: once; J gene: TRBJ2-2; D gene: TRBD1; CDR3 DNA: TGTGCCAGCAGAGCGACAGGGGGCAACACCGGGGAGCTGTTTTTT; CDR3 protein: CASRATGGNTGELFF
CDR3 length: 14; V gene: TRBV29-1; clone size: -; J gene: TRBJ2-7; D gene: -; CDR3 DNA: TGCAGCGTTGTAGTGAGGTACAGCTCCTACGAGCAGTACTTC; CDR3 protein: CSVVVRYSSYEQYF
CDR3 length: 11; V gene: TRBV5-1; clone size: -; J gene: TRBJ2-7; D gene: TRBD1; CDR3 DNA: TGCGCATCCGGGACAGGGTGGGAGCAGTACTTC; CDR3 protein: CASGTGWEQYF
CDR3 length: 18; V gene: TRBV11-2; clone size: -; J gene: TRBJ2-3; D gene: -; CDR3 DNA: TGTGCCAGCAGCTTAGGGCTCCTGGCGGTTTCCTTCACAGATACGCAGTATTTT; CDR3 protein: CASSLGLLAVSFTDTQYF
CDR3 length: 14; V gene: TRBV4-3; clone size: -; J gene: TRBJ1-5; D gene: -; CDR3 DNA: TGCGCCAGCAGCCAAGAGGCAAGCAATCAGCCCCAGCATTTT; CDR3 protein: CASSQEASNQPQHF
CDR3 length: 15; V gene: TRBV7-9; clone size: -; J gene: TRBJ1-2; D gene: -; CDR3 DNA: TGTGCCAGCAGCGTAAGGTCGGCAGCCGTCTATGGCTACACCTTC; CDR3 protein: CASSVRSAAVYGYTF
CDR3 length: 13; V gene: TRBV7-9; clone size: -; J gene: TRBJ2-7; D gene: -; CDR3 DNA: TGTGCCAGCAGCTCTTCTACCGGGACACTTCAGTACTTC; CDR3 protein: CASSSSTGTLQYF
CDR3 length: 14; V gene: TRBV7-9; clone size: -; J gene: TRBJ1-2; D gene: -; CDR3 DNA: TGTGCCAGCAGCTTAGTGGACTGGGGGACTGGCTACACCTTC; CDR3 protein: CASSLVDWGTGYTF
CDR3 length: 13; V gene: TRBV5-1; clone size: -; J gene: TRBJ2-4; D gene: -; CDR3 DNA: TGCGCCAGCAGCATCGACACGGGAAACATTCAGTACTTC; CDR3 protein: CASSIDTGNIQYF
CDR3 length: 14; V gene: TRBV7-9; clone size: -; J gene: TRBJ2-5; D gene: TRBD1; CDR3 DNA: TGTGCCAGCAGCAGCACAGGGGCAGGAGAGACCCAGTACTTC; CDR3 protein: CASSSTGAGETQYF
CDR3 length: 12; V gene: TRBV29-1; clone size: -; J gene: TRBJ2-3; D gene: -; CDR3 DNA: TGCAGCGTTGACAGGGGCCCAGATACGCAGTATTTT; CDR3 protein: CSVDRGPDTQYF
CDR3 length: 11; V gene: TRBV15; clone size: once; J gene: TRBJ2-1; D gene: -; CDR3 DNA: TGTGCCACCAGCGAATACAATGAGCAGTTCTTC; CDR3 protein: CATSEYNEQFF
CDR3 length: 19; V gene: TRBV6-1; clone size: -; J gene: TRBJ2-6; D gene: -; CDR3 DNA: TGTGCCAGCAGTGGCCACATTTCGCAGCGGGCTTCTGGGGCCAACGTCCTGACTTTC; CDR3 protein: CASSGHISQRASGANVLTF
CDR3 length: 15; V gene: TRBV6-1; clone size: -; J gene: TRBJ2-5; D gene: TRBD2; CDR3 DNA: TGTGCCAGCAGTCGACTAGCGGGAGTACAAGAGACCCAGTACTTC; CDR3 protein: CASSRLAGVQETQYF
CDR3 length: 16; V gene: TRBV9; clone size: -; J gene: TRBJ1-1; D gene: TRBD1; CDR3 DNA: TGTGCCAGCAGCGTAGATTGGGGACAGGGGAACACTGAAGCTTTCTTT; CDR3 protein: CASSVDWGQGNTEAFF
CDR3 length: 13; V gene: TRBV7-8; clone size: -; J gene: TRBJ2-7; D gene: -; CDR3 DNA: TGTGCCAGCAGCCATGTTCAGCCCTACGAGCAGTACTTC; CDR3 protein: CASSHVQPYEQYF
CDR3 length: 15; V gene: TRBV10-3; clone size: -; J gene: TRBJ2-3; D gene: TRBD1; CDR3 DNA: TGTGCCATCAGTGACTGGGACAGGGGGCAGGATACGCAGTATTTT; CDR3 protein: CAISDWDRGQDTQYF
CDR3 length: 14; V gene: TRBV4-2; clone size: -; J gene: TRBJ1-4; D gene: TRBD1; CDR3 DNA: TGTGCCAGCAGCCAACTAGACAGGGAGGGAAAACTGTTTTTT; CDR3 protein: CASSQLDREGKLFF
CDR3 length: 12; V gene: TRBV5-1; clone size: -; J gene: TRBJ1-1; D gene: -; CDR3 DNA: TGCGCCAGCAGCCTACGGACAGATGAAGCTTTCTTT; CDR3 protein: CASSLRTDEAFF
CDR3 length: 12; V gene: TRBV29-1; clone size: few; J gene: TRBJ2-7; D gene: -; CDR3 DNA: TGCAGCGCCGAAGGGGGAGTGGGCGAGCAGTACTTC; CDR3 protein: CSAEGGVGEQYF
CDR3 length: 14; V gene: TRBV7-9; clone size: few; J gene: TRBJ1-1; D gene: -; CDR3 DNA: TGTGCCAGCATCCTAGGAGACGGGAACACTGAAGCTTTCTTT; CDR3 protein: CASILGDGNTEAFF
CDR3 length: 15; V gene: TRBV4-1; clone size: once; J gene: TRBJ2-7; D gene: -; CDR3 DNA: TGCGCCAGCAGCCTACACAAGCCGGGGTCCTACGAGCAGTACTTC; CDR3 protein: CASSLHKPGSYEQYF
CDR3 length: 13; V gene: TRBV7-5; clone size: -; J gene: TRBJ1-5; D gene: -; CDR3 DNA: TGTGTCAGAAGCGCTCGCCTTGATCAGCCCCAGCATTTT; CDR3 protein: CVRSARLDQPQHF
CDR3 length: 17; V gene: TRBV7-9; clone size: -; J gene: TRBJ2-1; D gene: TRBD2; CDR3 DNA: TGTGCCAGCAGCTTAGCGCTTGCTAGCGGCCGGGACAATGAGCAGTTCTTC; CDR3 protein: CASSLALASGRDNEQFF
CDR3 length: 15; V gene: TRBV2; clone size: -; J gene: TRBJ1-5; D gene: -; CDR3 DNA: TGTGCCAGCAGTGAAGGGACCGGCATAGTTAGGCCCCAGCATTTT; CDR3 protein: CASSEGTGIVRPQHF
CDR3 length: 15; V gene: TRBV19; clone size: -; J gene: TRBJ2-1; D gene: TRBD2; CDR3 DNA: TGTGCCAGTAGTAGCTCGGCGGGAGTCGGTAATGAGCAGTTCTTC; CDR3 protein: CASSSSAGVGNEQFF
CDR3 length: 14; V gene: TRBV28; clone size: -; J gene: TRBJ1-1; D gene: -; CDR3 DNA: TGTGCCAGCAGCCGCGGCGGGATGAACACTGAAGCTTTCTTT; CDR3 protein: CASSRGGMNTEAFF
CDR3 length: 12; V gene: TRBV5-4; clone size: once; J gene: TRBJ1-2; D gene: -; CDR3 DNA: TGTGCCAGCAGCTTGGGACAAGCGTACTACACCTTC; CDR3 protein: CASSLGQAYYTF
CDR3 length: 16; V gene: TRBV27; clone size: -; J gene: TRBJ2-1; D gene: TRBD2; CDR3 DNA: TGTGCCAGCAGCCCAACCTGGACTAGCGGGAGGAATGAGCAGTTCTTC; CDR3 protein: CASSPTWTSGRNEQFF
CDR3 length: 14; V gene: TRBV7-2; clone size: -; J gene: TRBJ1-3; D gene: -; CDR3 DNA: TGTGCCAGCAGCTTACGGTGGGCTGGAAACACCATATATTTT; CDR3 protein: CASSLRWAGNTIYF
CDR3 length: 15; V gene: TRBV4-1; clone size: few; J gene: TRBJ2-1; D gene: TRBD2; CDR3 DNA: TGCGCCAGCAGCCAAGGTTGGCGGGAGGGAGTCGAGCAGTTCTTC; CDR3 protein: CASSQGWREGVEQFF
CDR3 length: 15; V gene: TRBV9; clone size: -; J gene: TRBJ2-1; D gene: -; CDR3 DNA: TGTGCCAGCAGCCCCGGGAGGGGGCTCTGGAATGAGCAGTTCTTC; CDR3 protein: CASSPGRGLWNEQFF
CDR3 length: 12; V gene: TRBV18; clone size: -; J gene: TRBJ2-1; D gene: -; CDR3 DNA: TGTGCCAGCTCACCGAGCCTCAATGAGCAGTTCTTC; CDR3 protein: CASSPSLNEQFF
CDR3 length: 14; V gene: TRBV5-1; clone size: once; J gene: TRBJ1-4; D gene: -; CDR3 DNA: TGCGCCAGCAGCTCAGGACAGACAAGCGAAAAACTGTTTTTT; CDR3 protein: CASSSGQTSEKLFF
CDR3 length: 14; V gene: TRBV7-2; clone size: -; J gene: TRBJ1-5; D gene: TRBD1; CDR3 DNA: TGTGCCAGCAGCTTAAAGCCAGGGGGCCAGCCCCAGCATTTT; CDR3 protein: CASSLKPGGQPQHF
CDR3 length: 18; V gene: TRBV14; clone size: -; J gene: TRBJ2-5; D gene: TRBD2; CDR3 DNA: TGTGCCAGCAGCCAAGCTCCCCGGACTAGCGGGGATGAAGAGACCCAGTACTTC; CDR3 protein: CASSQAPRTSGDEETQYF
CDR3 length: 14; V gene: TRBV28; clone size: -; J gene: TRBJ2-7; D gene: -; CDR3 DNA: TGTGCCAGCAGTTTACTACCGGACCAATACGAGCAGTACTTC; CDR3 protein: CASSLLPDQYEQYF
CDR3 length: 15; V gene: TRBV7-7; clone size: -; J gene: TRBJ2-7; D gene: -; CDR3 DNA: TGTGCTAGCAGCTTAAGGGGAGGATCGGGCTACGAGCAGTACTTC; CDR3 protein: CASSLRGGSGYEQYF
CDR3 length: 15; V gene: TRBV4-1; clone size: -; J gene: TRBJ1-1; D gene: TRBD1; CDR3 DNA: TGCGCCAGCAGCCGAGGGGGCAGGGTCGACACTGAAGCTTTCTTT; CDR3 protein: CASSRGGRVDTEAFF
CDR3 length: 12; V gene: TRBV28; clone size: -; J gene: TRBJ1-2; D gene: -; CDR3 DNA: TGTGCCAGCAGTTTGTGGACCGGAGGCTACACCTTC; CDR3 protein: CASSLWTGGYTF
CDR3 length: 16; V gene: TRBV15; clone size: -; J gene: TRBJ2-3; D gene: -; CDR3 DNA: TGTGCCACCAGCGAGAGACCTGGGGGAGAGACAGATACGCAGTATTTT; CDR3 protein: CATSERPGGETDTQYF
CDR3 length: 14; V gene: TRBV5-3; clone size: -; J gene: TRBJ1-2; D gene: TRBD1; CDR3 DNA: TGTGCCAGAAGCAAGGACAGGGCAGACTATGGCTACACCTTC; CDR3 protein: CARSKDRADYGYTF
CDR3 length: 17; V gene: TRBV11-2; clone size: -; J gene: TRBJ2-5; D gene: TRBD2; CDR3 DNA: TGTGCCAGCAGCTTAGGCGGTCGTTCGGGAGGGCAAGAGACCCAGTACTTC; CDR3 protein: CASSLGGRSGGQETQYF
CDR3 length: 16; V gene: TRBV10-3; clone size: -; J gene: TRBJ2-1; D gene: TRBD2; CDR3 DNA: TGTGCCATCAGCCCCGGGGGGCGGGAGGGCCCTCGTGAGCAGTTCTTC; CDR3 protein: CAISPGGREGPREQFF
CDR3 length: 14; V gene: TRBV21-1; clone size: once; J gene: TRBJ1-2; D gene: -; CDR3 DNA: TGTGCCAGCAGCAATGCAGGGGCAGGCGTGGGCTACACCTTC; CDR3 protein: CASSNAGAGVGYTF
CDR3 length: 15; V gene: TRBV9; clone size: -; J gene: TRBJ2-1; D gene: TRBD2; CDR3 DNA: TGTGCCAGCAGCCCCTGGACTAGCGGTTACAATGAGCAGTTCTTC; CDR3 protein: CASSPWTSGYNEQFF
CDR3 length: 14; V gene: TRBV21-1; clone size: -; J gene: TRBJ2-5; D gene: -; CDR3 DNA: TGTGCCAGCCCCCGGGACAGGGGAGGAGAGACCCAGTACTTC; CDR3 protein: CASPRDRGGETQYF
CDR3 length: 17; V gene: TRBV19; clone size: -; J gene: TRBJ2-4; D gene: -; CDR3 DNA: TGTGCCAGTAGTACCCTGTTTGAGGGATTAGCCAAAAACATTCAGTACTTC; CDR3 protein: CASSTLFEGLAKNIQYF
CDR3 length: 15; V gene: TRBV9; clone size: -; J gene: TRBJ2-7; D gene: TRBD1; CDR3 DNA: TGTGCCAGCAGCGAGGGACAGGGGAGTACGTACGAGCAGTACTTC; CDR3 protein: CASSEGQGSTYEQYF
CDR3 length: 14; V gene: TRBV7-2; clone size: -; J gene: TRBJ2-7; D gene: TRBD2; CDR3 DNA: TGTGCCAGCACCCCCGGACTAGCGGACTACGAGCAGTACTTC; CDR3 protein: CASTPGLADYEQYF
CDR3 length: 13; V gene: TRBV7-3; clone size: -; J gene: TRBJ2-3; D gene: -; CDR3 DNA: TGTGCCAGCAGCTTCCAGGGTCCAGATACGCAGTATTTT; CDR3 protein: CASSFQGPDTQYF
CDR3 length: 14; V gene: TRBV18; clone size: -; J gene: TRBJ1-1; D gene: -; CDR3 DNA: TGTGCCAGCTCACCACCGTCCTCTCCCCGGTGGGCTTTCTTT; CDR3 protein: CASSPPSSPRWAFF
CDR3 length: 16; V gene: TRBV7-8; clone size: -; J gene: TRBJ2-5; D gene: -; CDR3 DNA: TGTGCCAGCAGCAGCCGGACAGAGATCCTACAAGAGACCCAGTACTTC; CDR3 protein: CASSSRTEILQETQYF
CDR3 length: 14; V gene: TRBV5-4; clone size: -; J gene: TRBJ2-1; D gene: -; CDR3 DNA: TGTGCCAGCAGCTTAAACGGGAGACACAATGAGCAGTTCTTC; CDR3 protein: CASSLNGRHNEQFF
CDR3 length: 14; V gene: TRBV19; clone size: -; J gene: TRBJ2-1; D gene: TRBD2; CDR3 DNA: TGTGCCAGTAGTATTGGGGGGGGATACAATGAGCAGTTCTTC; CDR3 protein: CASSIGGGYNEQFF